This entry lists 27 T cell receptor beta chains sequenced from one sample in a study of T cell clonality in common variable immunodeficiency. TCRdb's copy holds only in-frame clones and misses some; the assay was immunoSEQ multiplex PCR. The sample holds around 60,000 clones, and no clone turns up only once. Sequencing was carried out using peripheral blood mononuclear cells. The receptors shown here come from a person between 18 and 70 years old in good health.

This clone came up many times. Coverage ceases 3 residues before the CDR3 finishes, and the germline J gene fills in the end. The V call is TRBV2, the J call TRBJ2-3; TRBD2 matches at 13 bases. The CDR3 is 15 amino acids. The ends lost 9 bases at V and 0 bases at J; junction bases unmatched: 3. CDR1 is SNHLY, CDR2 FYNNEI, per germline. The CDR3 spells CARGTSGTSTDTQYF. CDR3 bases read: TGTGCCAGGGGGACTAGCGGGACTAGCACAGATACG.

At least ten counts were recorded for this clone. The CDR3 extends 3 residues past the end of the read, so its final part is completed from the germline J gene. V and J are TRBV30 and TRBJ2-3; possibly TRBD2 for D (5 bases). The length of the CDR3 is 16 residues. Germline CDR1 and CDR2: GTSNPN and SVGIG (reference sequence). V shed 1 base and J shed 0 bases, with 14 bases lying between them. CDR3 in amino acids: CAWSGRAATSTDTQYF. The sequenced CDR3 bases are TGTGCCTGGAGTGGGAGAGCGGCCACTAGCACAGATACG.

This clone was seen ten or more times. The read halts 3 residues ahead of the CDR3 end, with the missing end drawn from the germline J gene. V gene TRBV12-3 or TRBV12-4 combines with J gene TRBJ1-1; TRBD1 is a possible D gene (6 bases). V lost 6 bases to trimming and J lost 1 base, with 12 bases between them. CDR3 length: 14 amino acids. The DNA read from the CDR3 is TGTGCCAGCAGGAACAGGGAGAAGAACACTGAA. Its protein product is CASRNREKNTE. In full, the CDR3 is CASRNREKNTEAFF.

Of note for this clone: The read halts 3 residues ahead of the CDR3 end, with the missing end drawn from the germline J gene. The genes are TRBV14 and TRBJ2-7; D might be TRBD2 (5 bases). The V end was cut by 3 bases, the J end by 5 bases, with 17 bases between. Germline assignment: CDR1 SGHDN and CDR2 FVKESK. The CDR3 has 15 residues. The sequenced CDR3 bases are TGTGCCAGCAGCCATTCCCACCGCGGGTTCGACGAG. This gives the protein CASSHSHRGFDE. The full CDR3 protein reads CASSHSHRGFDEQYF.

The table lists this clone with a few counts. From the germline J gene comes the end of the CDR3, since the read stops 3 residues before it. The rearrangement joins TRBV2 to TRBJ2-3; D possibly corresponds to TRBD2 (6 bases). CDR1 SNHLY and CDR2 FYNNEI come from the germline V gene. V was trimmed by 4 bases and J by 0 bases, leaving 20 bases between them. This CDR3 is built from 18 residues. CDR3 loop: CASSVRGLQAASTDTQYF. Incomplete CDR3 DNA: TGTGCCAGCAGTGTTAGGGGACTCCAAGCGGCTAGCACAGATACG.

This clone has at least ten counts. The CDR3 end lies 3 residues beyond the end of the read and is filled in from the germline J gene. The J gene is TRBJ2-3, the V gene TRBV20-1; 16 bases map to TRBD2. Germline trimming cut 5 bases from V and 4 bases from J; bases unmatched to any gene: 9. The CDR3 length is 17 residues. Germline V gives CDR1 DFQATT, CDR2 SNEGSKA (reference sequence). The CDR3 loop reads CSARPGTSGRAPDTQYF. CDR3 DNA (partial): TGCAGTGCTCGTCCCGGGACTAGCGGGAGGGCCCCAGATACG.

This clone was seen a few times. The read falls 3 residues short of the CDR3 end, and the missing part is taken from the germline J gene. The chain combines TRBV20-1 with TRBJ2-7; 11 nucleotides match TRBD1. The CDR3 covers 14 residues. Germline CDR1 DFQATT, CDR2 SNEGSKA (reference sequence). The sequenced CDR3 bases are TGCAGCTGCCCCTCGGGACAGGGGGCCTACGAG. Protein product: CSCPSGQGAYE. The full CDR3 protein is CSCPSGQGAYEQYF.

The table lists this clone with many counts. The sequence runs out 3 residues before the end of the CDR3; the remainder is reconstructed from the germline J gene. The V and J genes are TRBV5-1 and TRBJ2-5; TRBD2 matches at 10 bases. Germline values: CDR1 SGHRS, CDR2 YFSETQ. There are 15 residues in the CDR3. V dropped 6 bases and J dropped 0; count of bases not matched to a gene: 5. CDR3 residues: CASKRTSGYQETQYF. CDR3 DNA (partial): TGCGCCAGCAAACGGACTAGCGGTTACCAAGAGACC.

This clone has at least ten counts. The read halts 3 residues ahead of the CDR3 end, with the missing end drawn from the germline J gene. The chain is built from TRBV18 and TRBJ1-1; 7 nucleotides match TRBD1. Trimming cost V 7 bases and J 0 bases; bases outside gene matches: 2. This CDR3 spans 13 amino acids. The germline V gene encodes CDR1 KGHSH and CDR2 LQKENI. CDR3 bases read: TGTGCCAGCTTGGGACAGCTGAACACTGAA. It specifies CASLGQLNTE. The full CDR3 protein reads CASLGQLNTEAFF.

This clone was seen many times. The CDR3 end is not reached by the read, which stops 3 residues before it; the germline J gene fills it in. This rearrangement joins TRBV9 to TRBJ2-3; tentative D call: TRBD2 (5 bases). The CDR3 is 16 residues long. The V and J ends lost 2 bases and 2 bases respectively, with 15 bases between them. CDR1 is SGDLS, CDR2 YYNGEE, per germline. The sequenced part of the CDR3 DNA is TGTGCCAGCAGCGTCACCGGACTCGAGACCACAGATACG. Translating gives CASSVTGLETTDT. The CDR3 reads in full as CASSVTGLETTDTQYF. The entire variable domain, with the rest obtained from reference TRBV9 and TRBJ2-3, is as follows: DSGVTQTPKHLITATGQRVTLRCSPRSGDLSVYWYQQSLDQGLQFLIQYYNGEERAKGNILERFSAQQFPDLHSELNLSSLELGDSALYFCASSVTGLETTDTQYFGPGTRLTVL.

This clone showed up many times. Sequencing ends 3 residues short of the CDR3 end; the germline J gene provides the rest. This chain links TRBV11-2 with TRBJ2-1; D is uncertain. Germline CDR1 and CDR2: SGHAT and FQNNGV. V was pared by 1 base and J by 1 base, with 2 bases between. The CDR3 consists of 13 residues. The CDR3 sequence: CASSLASYNEQFF. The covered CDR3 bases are TGTGCCAGCAGCTTAGCATCCTACAATGAG.

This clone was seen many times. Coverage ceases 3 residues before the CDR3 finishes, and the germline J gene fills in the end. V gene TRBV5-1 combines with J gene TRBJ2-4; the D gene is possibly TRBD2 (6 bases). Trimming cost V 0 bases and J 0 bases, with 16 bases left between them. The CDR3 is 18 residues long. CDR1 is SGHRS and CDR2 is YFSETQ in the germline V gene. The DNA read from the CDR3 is TGCGCCAGCAGCTTGGGCGCCAGGAGGGGAACAGCCAAAAACATT. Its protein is CASSLGARRGTAKNI. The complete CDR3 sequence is CASSLGARRGTAKNIQYF.

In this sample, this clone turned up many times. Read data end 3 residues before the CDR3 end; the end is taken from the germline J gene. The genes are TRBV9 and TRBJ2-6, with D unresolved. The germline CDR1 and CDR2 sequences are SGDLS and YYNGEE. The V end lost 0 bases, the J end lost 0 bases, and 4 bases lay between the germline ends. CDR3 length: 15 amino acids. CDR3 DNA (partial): TGTGCCAGCAGCGTAGCAGTCTCTGGGGCCAACGTC. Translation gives CASSVAVSGANV. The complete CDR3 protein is CASSVAVSGANVLTF. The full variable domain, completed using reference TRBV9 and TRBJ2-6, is DSGVTQTPKHLITATGQRVTLRCSPRSGDLSVYWYQQSLDQGLQFLIQYYNGEERAKGNILERFSAQQFPDLHSELNLSSLELGDSALYFCASSVAVSGANVLTFGAGSRLTVL.

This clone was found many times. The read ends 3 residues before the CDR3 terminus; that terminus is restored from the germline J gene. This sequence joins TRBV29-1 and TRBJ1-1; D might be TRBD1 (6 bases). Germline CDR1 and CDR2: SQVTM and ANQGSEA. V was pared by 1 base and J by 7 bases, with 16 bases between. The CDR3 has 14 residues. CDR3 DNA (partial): TGCAGCGTTGAAGTGGCGGGGGCCAAGGGTGAA. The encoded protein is CSVEVAGAKGE. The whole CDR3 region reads CSVEVAGAKGEAFF.

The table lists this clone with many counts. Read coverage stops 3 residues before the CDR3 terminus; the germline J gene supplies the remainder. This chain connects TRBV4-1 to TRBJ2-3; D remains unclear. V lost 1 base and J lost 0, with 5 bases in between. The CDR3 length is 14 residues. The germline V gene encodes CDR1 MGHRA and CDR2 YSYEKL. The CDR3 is CASSQATSTDTQYF. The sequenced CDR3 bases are TGCGCCAGCAGCCAAGCGACTAGCACAGATACG.

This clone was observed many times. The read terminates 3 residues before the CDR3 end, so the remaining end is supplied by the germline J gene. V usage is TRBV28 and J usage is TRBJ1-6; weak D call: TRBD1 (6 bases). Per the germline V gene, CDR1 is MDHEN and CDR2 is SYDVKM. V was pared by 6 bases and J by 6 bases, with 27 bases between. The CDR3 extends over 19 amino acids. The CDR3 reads CASSKHRVGTRSSNSPLHF. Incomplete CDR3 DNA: TGTGCCAGCAGCAAACACAGGGTAGGCACGAGAAGTAGTAATTCACCC.

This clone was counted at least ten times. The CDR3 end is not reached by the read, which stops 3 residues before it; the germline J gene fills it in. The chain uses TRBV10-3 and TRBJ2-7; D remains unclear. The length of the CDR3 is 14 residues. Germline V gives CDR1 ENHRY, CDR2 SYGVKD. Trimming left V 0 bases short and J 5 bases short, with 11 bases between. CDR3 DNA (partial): TGTGCCATCAGTGAGTCGACTTCCCCCCACGAG. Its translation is CAISESTSPHE. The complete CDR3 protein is CAISESTSPHEQYF.

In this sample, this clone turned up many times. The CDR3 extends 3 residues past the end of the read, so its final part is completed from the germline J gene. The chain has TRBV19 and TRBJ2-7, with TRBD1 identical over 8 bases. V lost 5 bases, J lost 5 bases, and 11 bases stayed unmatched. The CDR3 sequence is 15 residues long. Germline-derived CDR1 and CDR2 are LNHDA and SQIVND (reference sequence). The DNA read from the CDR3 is TGTGCCAGTAGTGTGTTGGGACAGGCAATGGACGAG. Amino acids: CASSVLGQAMDE. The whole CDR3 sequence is CASSVLGQAMDEQYF.

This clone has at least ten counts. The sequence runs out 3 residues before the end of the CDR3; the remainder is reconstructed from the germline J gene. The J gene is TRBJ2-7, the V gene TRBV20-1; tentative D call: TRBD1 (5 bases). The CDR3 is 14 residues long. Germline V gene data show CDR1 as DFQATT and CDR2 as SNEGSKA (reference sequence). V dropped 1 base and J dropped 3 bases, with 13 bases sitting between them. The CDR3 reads CSARVDTDSYEQYF. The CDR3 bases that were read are TGCAGTGCTAGAGTCGATACCGACAGCTACGAG.

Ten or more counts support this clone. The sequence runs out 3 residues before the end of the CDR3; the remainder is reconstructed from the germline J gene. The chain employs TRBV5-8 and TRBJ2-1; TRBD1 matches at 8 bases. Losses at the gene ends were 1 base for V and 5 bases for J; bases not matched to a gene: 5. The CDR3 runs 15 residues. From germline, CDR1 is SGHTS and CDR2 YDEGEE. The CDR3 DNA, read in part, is TGTGCCAGCAGCTTGTGGTCAGGGGGCCACAATGAG. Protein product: CASSLWSGGHNE. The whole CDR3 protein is CASSLWSGGHNEQFF.

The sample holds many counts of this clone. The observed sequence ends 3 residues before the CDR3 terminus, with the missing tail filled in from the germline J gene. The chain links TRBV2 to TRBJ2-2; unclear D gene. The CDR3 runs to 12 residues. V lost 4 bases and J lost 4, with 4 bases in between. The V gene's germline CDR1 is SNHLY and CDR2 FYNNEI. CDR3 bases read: TGTGCCAGCAGTGGGGCCACCGGGGAG. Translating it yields CASSGATGE. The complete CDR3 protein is CASSGATGELFF.

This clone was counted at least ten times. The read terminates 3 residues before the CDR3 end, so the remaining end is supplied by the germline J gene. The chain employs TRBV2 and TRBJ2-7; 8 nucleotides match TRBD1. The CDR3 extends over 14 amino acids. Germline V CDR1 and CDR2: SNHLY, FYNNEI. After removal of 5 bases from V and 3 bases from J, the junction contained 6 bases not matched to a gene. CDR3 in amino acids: CASSRGQVDYEQYF. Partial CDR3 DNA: TGTGCCAGCAGTCGGGGACAGGTAGACTACGAG. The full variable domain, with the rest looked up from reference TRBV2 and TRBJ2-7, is EPEVTQTPSHQVTQMGQEVILRCVPISNHLYFYWYRQILGQKVEFLVSFYNNEISEKSEIFDDQFSVERPDGSNFTLKIRSTKLEDSAMYFCASSRGQVDYEQYFGPGTRLTVT.

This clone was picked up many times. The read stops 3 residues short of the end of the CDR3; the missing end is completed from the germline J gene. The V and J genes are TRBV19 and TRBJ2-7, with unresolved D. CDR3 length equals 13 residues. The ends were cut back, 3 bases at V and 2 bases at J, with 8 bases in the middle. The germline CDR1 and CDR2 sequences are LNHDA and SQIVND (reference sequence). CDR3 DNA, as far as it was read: TGTGCCAGTAGTATGGGCATGACCTACGAG. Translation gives CASSMGMTYE. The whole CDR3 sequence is CASSMGMTYEQYF.

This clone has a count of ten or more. The CDR3 is CASSSVADRYEQYF. The CDR3 DNA, read in part, is TGTGCCAGCAGCTCGGTAGCGGACCGCTACGAG. The V call is TRBV7-9, the J call TRBJ2-7; D might be TRBD2 (6 bases). With the read ending 3 residues before the CDR3 end, the germline J gene is used to fill in that end. CDR3 length: 14 amino acids. Trimming took 4 bases from V and 3 from J, leaving 13 bases between them. The germline V gene encodes CDR1 SEHNR and CDR2 FQNEAQ (reference sequence).

The CDR3 protein is CASSIQGSNQPQHF. Incomplete CDR3 DNA: TGTGCCAGTAGTATACAGGGTAGCAATCAGCCC. The rearrangement links TRBV19 to TRBJ1-5; weak D call: TRBD1 (5 bases). The CDR3 goes on 3 residues after the read ends, and that part is filled in from the germline J gene. The germline V gene encodes CDR1 LNHDA and CDR2 SQIVND (reference sequence). V dropped 2 bases and J dropped 0 bases, with 5 bases sitting between them. The CDR3 totals 14 residues.

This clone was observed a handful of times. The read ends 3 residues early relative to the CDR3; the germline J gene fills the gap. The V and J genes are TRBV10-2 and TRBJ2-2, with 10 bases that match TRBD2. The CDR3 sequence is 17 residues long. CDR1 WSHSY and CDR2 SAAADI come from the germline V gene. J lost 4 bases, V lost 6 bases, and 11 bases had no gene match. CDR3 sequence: CASSSPWVAGGTGELFF. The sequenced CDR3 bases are TGCGCCAGCAGCTCCCCGTGGGTAGCGGGGGGCACCGGGGAG.

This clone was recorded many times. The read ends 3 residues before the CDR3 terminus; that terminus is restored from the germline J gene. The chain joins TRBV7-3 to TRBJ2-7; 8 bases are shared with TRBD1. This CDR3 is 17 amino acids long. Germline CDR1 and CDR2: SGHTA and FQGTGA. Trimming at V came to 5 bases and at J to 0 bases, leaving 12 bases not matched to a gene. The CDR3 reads CASSVKPGQVSSYEQYF. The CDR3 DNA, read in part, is TGTGCCAGCAGCGTCAAACCGGGACAGGTAAGCTCCTACGAG. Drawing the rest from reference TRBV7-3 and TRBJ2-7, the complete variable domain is GAGVSQTPSNKVTEKGKYVELRCDPISGHTALYWYRQSLGQGPEFLIYFQGTGAADDSGLPNDRFFAVRPEGSVSTLKIQRTERGDSAVYLCASSVKPGQVSSYEQYFGPGTRLTVT.